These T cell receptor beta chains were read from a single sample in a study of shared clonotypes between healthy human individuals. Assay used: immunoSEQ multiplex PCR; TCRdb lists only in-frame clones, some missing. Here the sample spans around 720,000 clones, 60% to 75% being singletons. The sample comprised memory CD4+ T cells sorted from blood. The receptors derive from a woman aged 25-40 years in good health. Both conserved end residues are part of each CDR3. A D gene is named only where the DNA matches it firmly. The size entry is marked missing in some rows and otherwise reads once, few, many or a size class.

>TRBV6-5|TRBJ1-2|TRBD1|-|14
TGTGCCAGCAGCCCCGACAGGGGGCCCTATGGCTACACCTTC
CASSPDRGPYGYTF
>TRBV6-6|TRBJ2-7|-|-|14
TGTGCCAGCAGTACCGGGACCGCTTCCTACGAGCAGTACTTC
CASSTGTASYEQYF
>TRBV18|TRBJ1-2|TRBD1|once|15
TGTGCCAGCTCTCGCGACAGGGGCCCCGCCTATGGCTACACCTTC
CASSRDRGPAYGYTF
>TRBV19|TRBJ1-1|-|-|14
TGTGCCAGTACTCCTCCCGGCCGCTGGGTTCCGGCTTTCTTT
CASTPPGRWVPAFF
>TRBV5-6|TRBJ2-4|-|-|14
TGTGCCAGCAGCTTGGGATGGGGTCAGAACATTCAGTACTTC
CASSLGWGQNIQYF
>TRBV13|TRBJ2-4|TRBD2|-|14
TGTGCCAGCAGCTCTAGCGGGGAAAAAAACATTCAGTACTTC
CASSSSGEKNIQYF
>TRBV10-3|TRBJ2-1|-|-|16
TGTGCCATCAGTGAGCGGGGCAGTACTTCCTACAATGAGCAGTTCTTC
CAISERGSTSYNEQFF
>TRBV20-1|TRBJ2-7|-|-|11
TGCAGTGCTAAACTGAATCGGGAGCAGTACTTC
CSAKLNREQYF
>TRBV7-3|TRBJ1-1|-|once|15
TGTGCCAGCAGCTTTTCCGGGACACAGAACACTGAAGCTTTCTTT
CASSFSGTQNTEAFF
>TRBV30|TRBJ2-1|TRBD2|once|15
TGTGCCTGGAGTGTACAGACTAGCGAGTACAATGAGCAGTTCTTC
CAWSVQTSEYNEQFF
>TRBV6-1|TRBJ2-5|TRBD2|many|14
TGTGCCAGCAGTGAGAATCTAGCGGTCGAGACCCAGTACTTC
CASSENLAVETQYF
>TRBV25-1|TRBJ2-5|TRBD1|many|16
TGTGCCAGCAGTGCCGAGACAGGGGCCTCCGGGGAGACCCAGTACTTC
CASSAETGASGETQYF
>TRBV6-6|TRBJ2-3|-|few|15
TGTGCCAGCAGGAGATCACGGGAGTACGCAGATACGCAGTATTTT
CASRRSREYADTQYF
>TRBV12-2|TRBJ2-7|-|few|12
TGTGCAAGTCGCGCGGCCTCCTACGAGCAGTACTTC
CASRAASYEQYF
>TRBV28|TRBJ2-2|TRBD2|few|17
TGTGCCAGCAGTCCTCGAGAGGGACTAGAGTCGGCCGGGGAGCTGTTTTTT
CASSPREGLESAGELFF
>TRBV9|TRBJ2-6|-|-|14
TGTGCCAGCTCCGCTTACTCTGGGGCCAACGTCCTGACTTTC
CASSAYSGANVLTF
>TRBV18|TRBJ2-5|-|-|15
TGTGCCAGCTCACCAGGTCCCGAGGGTGCGGAGACCCAGTACTTC
CASSPGPEGAETQYF
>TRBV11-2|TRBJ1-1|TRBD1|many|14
TGTGCCAGCAGCTTAGGACAGGGGGGGACTGAAGCTTTCTTT
CASSLGQGGTEAFF
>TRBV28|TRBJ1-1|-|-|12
TGTGCCAGCATCAGACCGAACACTGAAGCTTTCTTT
CASIRPNTEAFF
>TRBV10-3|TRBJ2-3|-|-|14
TGTGCCATCAGTGAAGAGTATAGCACAGATACGCAGTATTTT
CAISEEYSTDTQYF
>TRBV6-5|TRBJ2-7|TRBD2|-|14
TGTGCCAGCAGTTGGGGACGGGAGGACTACGAGCAGTACTTC
CASSWGREDYEQYF
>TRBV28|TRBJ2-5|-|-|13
TGTGCCAGCAGAATTCCAAGCGGGGAGACCCAGTACTTC
CASRIPSGETQYF
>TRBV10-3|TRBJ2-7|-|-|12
TGTGCCATCAGTGAGTCTGCCTACGAGCAGTACTTC
CAISESAYEQYF
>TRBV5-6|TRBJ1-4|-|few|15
TGTGCCAGCACCCGCAATCATGCAACTAATGAAAAACTGTTTTTT
CASTRNHATNEKLFF
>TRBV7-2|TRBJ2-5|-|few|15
TGTGCCAGCAGCTTTCAACTAGGCGGTGGGGAGACCCAGTACTTC
CASSFQLGGGETQYF
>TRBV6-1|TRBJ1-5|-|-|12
TGTGCCACTAGGGGTAGCAATCAGCCCCAGCATTTT
CATRGSNQPQHF
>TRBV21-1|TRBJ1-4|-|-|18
TGTGCCAGCAGCAAAGGACGAGACAGGGGGCGTCCTAATGAAAAACTGTTTTTT
CASSKGRDRGRPNEKLFF
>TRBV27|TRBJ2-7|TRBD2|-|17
TGTGCCAGCAGGAAAGGGACTAGCGGGAGCCCATCCTACGAGCAGTACTTC
CASRKGTSGSPSYEQYF
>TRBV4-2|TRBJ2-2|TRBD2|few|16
TGTGCCAGCAGCCACCTAGCGGGAGACCCCACCGGGGAGCTGTTTTTT
CASSHLAGDPTGELFF
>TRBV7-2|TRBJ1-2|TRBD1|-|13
TGTGCCAGCAGCACAGCCGGGACAGATGGCTACACCTTC
CASSTAGTDGYTF
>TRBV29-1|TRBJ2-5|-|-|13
TGCAGCGTTGAAAGGAGCGGCCAAGAGACCCAGTACTTC
CSVERSGQETQYF
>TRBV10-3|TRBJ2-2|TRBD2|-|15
TGTGCCATCAGTGGGGCAGGGAGGGACACCGGGGAGCTGTTTTTT
CAISGAGRDTGELFF
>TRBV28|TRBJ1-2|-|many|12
TGTGCCAGCAGGGCAGGTAGTGGAGGCTACACCTTC
CASRAGSGGYTF
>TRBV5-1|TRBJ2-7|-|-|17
TGCGCCAGCAGCTTGGCCGAGAGGAAGGGCTTCTCCTACGAGCAGTACTTC
CASSLAERKGFSYEQYF
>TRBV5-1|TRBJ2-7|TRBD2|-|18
TGCGCCAGCAGCTCGGCCGGGCTAGCGGGAGGGCCCCCCTACGAGCAGTACTTC
CASSSAGLAGGPPYEQYF
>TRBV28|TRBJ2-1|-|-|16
TGTGCCAGCAGTCCTCCCAGGGCAGGGAGCTACAATGAGCAGTTCTTC
CASSPPRAGSYNEQFF
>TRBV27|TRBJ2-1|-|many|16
TGTGCCAGCAGTTCATTGGCAGGGAGGCGGCAAAATGAGCAGTTCTTC
CASSSLAGRRQNEQFF
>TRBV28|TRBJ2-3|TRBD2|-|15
TGTGCCAGCAGTTTATCCGGGGACTACACAGATACGCAGTATTTT
CASSLSGDYTDTQYF
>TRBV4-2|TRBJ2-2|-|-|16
TGTGCCAGCAGCCAAGATTTTGGTGCGAACACCGGGGAGCTGTTTTTT
CASSQDFGANTGELFF
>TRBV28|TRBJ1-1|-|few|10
TGTGCCAGCGTGAGCACTGAAGCTTTCTTT
CASVSTEAFF